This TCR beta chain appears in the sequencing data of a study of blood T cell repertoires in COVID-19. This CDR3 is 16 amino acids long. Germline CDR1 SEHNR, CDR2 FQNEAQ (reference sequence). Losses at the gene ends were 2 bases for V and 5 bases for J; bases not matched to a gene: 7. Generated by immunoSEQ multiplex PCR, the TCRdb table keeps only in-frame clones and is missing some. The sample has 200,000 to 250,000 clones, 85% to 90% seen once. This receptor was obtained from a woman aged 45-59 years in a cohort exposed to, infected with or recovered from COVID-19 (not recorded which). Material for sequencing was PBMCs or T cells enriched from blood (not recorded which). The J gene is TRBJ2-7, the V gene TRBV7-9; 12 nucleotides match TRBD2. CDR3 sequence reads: CASSLFTGLAGHEQYF. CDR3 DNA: TGTGCCAGCAGCTTATTCACCGGACTAGCGGGGCACGAGCAGTACTTC.